These T cell receptor beta chains were read from a single sample in a study of shared clonotypes between healthy human individuals. TCRdb keeps only in-frame clones here, not all; method: immunoSEQ multiplex PCR. The sample records about 2 million clones, about 95% being singletons. Input material: naive CD8+ T cells sorted from blood. The origin of the receptors is a man younger than 35 in good health. The CDR3 runs from the conserved cysteine through the conserved F or W. Each record gives: V gene, clone size, J gene, D gene, CDR3 protein, CDR3 DNA. A D gene is named only where the DNA matches it firmly. Where a row states a size, it is once, few, many or the class of an expanded clone; other rows omit it.

TRBV5-4	-	TRBJ2-1	TRBD2	CASSRSSGLASYNEQFF	TGTGCCAGCAGCCGAAGTTCGGGACTAGCGTCCTACAATGAGCAGTTCTTC
TRBV5-4	-	TRBJ2-7	-	CASSHPSANYEQYF	TGTGCCAGCAGCCACCCATCCGCAAACTACGAGCAGTACTTC
TRBV6-5	-	TRBJ1-2	TRBD1	CASSYSGGNYGYTF	TGTGCCAGCAGTTACTCAGGGGGCAACTATGGCTACACCTTC
TRBV4-1	once	TRBJ1-3	-	CASSQAVSSGNTIYF	TGCGCCAGCAGCCAAGCTGTGAGCTCTGGAAACACCATATATTTT
TRBV9	-	TRBJ2-7	-	CASSVTGTYEQYF	TGTGCCAGCAGCGTTACCGGGACCTACGAGCAGTACTTC
TRBV11-2	-	TRBJ2-7	TRBD2	CASSRGAGGPHEQYF	TGTGCCAGCAGCAGAGGTGCGGGAGGGCCTCACGAGCAGTACTTC
TRBV7-9	once	TRBJ2-7	-	CASSPEGPRGAYEQYF	TGTGCCAGCAGCCCAGAAGGGCCAAGAGGAGCCTACGAGCAGTACTTC
TRBV7-9	-	TRBJ2-1	TRBD2	CASSSSGTNNEQFF	TGTGCCAGCAGCTCTAGCGGGACTAACAATGAGCAGTTCTTC
TRBV27	-	TRBJ2-3	-	CASSLEGWIGDTQYF	TGTGCCAGCAGTTTAGAGGGATGGATCGGGGATACGCAGTATTTT
TRBV6-1	-	TRBJ2-1	TRBD2	CASSEWAGGRLGEQFF	TGTGCCAGCAGTGAATGGGCGGGGGGGCGACTGGGTGAGCAGTTCTTC
TRBV9	-	TRBJ1-1	-	CASSVEENTEAFF	TGTGCCAGCAGCGTAGAGGAGAACACTGAAGCTTTCTTT
TRBV9	-	TRBJ1-2	-	CASSVGGGYGYTF	TGTGCCAGCAGCGTAGGGGGAGGATATGGCTACACCTTC
TRBV9	once	TRBJ2-7	-	CASSVEWEQYF	TGTGCCAGCAGCGTAGAATGGGAGCAGTACTTC